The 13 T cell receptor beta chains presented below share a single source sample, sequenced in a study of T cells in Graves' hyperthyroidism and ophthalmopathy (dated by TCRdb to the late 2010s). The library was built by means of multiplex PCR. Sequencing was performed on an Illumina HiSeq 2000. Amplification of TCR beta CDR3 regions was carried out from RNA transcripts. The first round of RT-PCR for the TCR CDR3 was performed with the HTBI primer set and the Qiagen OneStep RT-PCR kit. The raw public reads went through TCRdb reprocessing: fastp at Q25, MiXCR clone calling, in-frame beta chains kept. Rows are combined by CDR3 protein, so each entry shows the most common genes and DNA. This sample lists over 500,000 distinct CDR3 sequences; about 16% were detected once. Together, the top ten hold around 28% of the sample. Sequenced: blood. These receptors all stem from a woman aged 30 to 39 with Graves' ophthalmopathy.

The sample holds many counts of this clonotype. The CDR3 sequence: CASSPDGVNEQFF. In DNA, the CDR3 is TGTGCCAGCAGCCCGGACGGGGTGAATGAGCAGTTCTTC. The V call is TRBV7-9, the J call TRBJ2-1; D might be TRBD2 (5 bases). V lost 5 bases and J 7 bases, leaving 12 bases between the germline ends. Germline CDR1 SEHNR, CDR2 FQNEAQ (reference sequence). The CDR3 has 13 residues.

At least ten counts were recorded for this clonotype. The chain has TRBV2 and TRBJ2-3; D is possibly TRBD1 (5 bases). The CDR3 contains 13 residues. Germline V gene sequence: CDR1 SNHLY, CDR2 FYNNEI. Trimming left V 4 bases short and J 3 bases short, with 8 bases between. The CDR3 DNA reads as TGTGCCAGCAGTGCCAGGGAAACAGATACGCAGTATTTT. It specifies CASSARETDTQYF.

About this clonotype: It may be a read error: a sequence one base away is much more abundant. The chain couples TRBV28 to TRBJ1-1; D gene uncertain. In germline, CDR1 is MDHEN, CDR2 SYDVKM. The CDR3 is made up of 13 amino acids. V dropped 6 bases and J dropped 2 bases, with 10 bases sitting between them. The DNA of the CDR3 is TGTGCCAGCAGAATGCAGGATAACACTGAAGCTTTCTTT. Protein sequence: CASRMQDNTEAFF.

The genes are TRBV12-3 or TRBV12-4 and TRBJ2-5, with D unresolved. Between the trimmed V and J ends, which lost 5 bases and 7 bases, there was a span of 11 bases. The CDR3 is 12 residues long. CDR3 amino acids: CASSQVTGTQYF. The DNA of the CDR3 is TGTGCCAGCAGTCAAGTGACGGGGACCCAGTACTTC.

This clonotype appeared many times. The CDR3 coding sequence is TGTGCCAGCAGCCCAGTTGCCTTCGAGCAGTACTTC. Translation gives CASSPVAFEQYF. This sequence joins TRBV11-1 and TRBJ2-7; D unclear. The germline V gene has CDR1 SGHAT and CDR2 FQDESV (reference sequence). Trimming took 5 bases from V and 6 from J, leaving 11 bases between them. This CDR3 comprises 12 residues.

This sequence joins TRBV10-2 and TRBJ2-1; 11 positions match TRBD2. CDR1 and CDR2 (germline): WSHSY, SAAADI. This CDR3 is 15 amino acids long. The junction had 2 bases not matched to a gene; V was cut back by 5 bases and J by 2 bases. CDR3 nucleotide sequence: TGCGCCAGCAGTACTAGCGGGAGTACCTACAATGAGCAGTTCTTC. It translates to CASSTSGSTYNEQFF.

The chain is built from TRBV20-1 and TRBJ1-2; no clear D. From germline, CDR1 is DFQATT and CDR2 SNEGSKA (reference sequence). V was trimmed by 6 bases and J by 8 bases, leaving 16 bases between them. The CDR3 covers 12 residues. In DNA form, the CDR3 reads TGCAGTGCCGTCCGGTCCATAGCGGGCTACACCTTC. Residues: CSAVRSIAGYTF.

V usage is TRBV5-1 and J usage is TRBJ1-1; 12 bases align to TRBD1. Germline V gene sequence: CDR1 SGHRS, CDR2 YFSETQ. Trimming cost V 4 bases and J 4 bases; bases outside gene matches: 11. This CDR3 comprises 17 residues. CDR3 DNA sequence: TGCGCCAGCAGCGGGGGAGGGACAGGGGGCCCTTTCACTGAAGCTTTCTTT. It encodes CASSGGGTGGPFTEAFF.

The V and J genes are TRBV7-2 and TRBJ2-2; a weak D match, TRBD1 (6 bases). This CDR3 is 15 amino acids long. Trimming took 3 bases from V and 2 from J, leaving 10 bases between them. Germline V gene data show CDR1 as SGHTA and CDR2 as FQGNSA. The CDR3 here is CASSFEQGNTGELFF. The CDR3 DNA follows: TGTGCCAGCAGCTTTGAACAGGGCAACACCGGGGAGCTGTTTTTT.

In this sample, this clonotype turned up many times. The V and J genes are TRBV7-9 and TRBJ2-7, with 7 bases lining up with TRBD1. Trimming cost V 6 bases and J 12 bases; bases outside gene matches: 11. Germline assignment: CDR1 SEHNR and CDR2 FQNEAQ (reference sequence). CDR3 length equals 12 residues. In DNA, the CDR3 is TGTGCCAGCAGTCATACTCCGGACAGGCTGTACTTC. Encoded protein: CASSHTPDRLYF.

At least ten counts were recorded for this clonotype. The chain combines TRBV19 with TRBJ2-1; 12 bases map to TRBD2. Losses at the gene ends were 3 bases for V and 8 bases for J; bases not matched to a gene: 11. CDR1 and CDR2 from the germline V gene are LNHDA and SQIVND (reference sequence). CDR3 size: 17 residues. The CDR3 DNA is TGTGCCAGTAGTATCCGACCGGGACTAGCGGGTCATCATGAGCAGTTCTTC. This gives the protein CASSIRPGLAGHHEQFF.

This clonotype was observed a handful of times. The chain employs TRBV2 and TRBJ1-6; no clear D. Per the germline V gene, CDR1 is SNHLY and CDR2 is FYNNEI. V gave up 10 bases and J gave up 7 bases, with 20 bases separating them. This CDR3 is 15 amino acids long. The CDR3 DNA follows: TGTGCCATCTCGATCCGGGAGCCGTGGAATTCACCCCTCCACTTT. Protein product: CAISIREPWNSPLHF.

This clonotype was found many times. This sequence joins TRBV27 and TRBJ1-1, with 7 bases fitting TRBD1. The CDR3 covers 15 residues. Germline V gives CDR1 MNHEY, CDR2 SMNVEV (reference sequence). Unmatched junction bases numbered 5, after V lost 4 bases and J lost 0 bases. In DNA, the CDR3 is TGTGCCAGCAGTTCCAGGGGGGGACTGAACACTGAAGCTTTCTTT. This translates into CASSSRGGLNTEAFF.